The entry that follows covers one TCR beta chain sequence. Antigen: not known. The primer mix had 60 Vbeta and 13 Jbeta primers. The repertoire was sequenced with immunoSEQ multiplex PCR; TCRdb's copy has only in-frame clones and lacks some. The sample lists around 300,000 clones, approximately 84% occurring once. This entry is derived from a study of cytomegalovirus exposure and HLA in healthy donors. V was clipped by 6 bases and J by 4 bases; unmatched bases: 10. CDR3 length: 15 residues. Germline V gene lookup returns CDR1 MDHEN and CDR2 SYDVKM. Findings of the study overall: In an earlier analysis, productive rearrangement rates for most beta V segments clustered near 90% or 30%. According to a later analysis, most TCR beta chains associated with CMV appeared HLA-restricted. Researchers reported in a later analysis that a missense DCLRE1C variant was tied to TCR beta V- and J-gene trimming. Presence/absence comparisons presumed near-even sequencing depth among donors.

The sequencing sample was made of PBMCs. The chain has TRBV28 and TRBJ1-1; 8 nucleotides align to TRBD1. The clonotype comes from a woman between 40 and 55 years old in good health and CMV-seropositive. DNA of the CDR3: TGTGCCAGCAGCTACTCCAGGGGGCCGAGCACTGAAGCTTTCTTT. It yields the protein CASSYSRGPSTEAFF.